This TCR beta chain emerged from a study of T cell responses to AZD1222 COVID-19 vaccine. Study outcomes and limitations: Spike as a whole was targeted by vaccine-associated CD4 TCRs, dominant at 160-218 and 743-854. The study reported that nearly half of spike-specific TCRs target unmutated variant regions. Without day 14 samples, only post-peak T cell repertoires were studied.

To note about this clone: Its specificity is unknown.

The ends lost 7 bases at V and 9 bases at J; junction bases unmatched: 8. CDR1 and CDR2 (germline): MRHNA, SNTAGT. CDR3 length equals 13 residues. The table came from immunoSEQ multiplex PCR; TCRdb's copy has only in-frame clones and leaves some out. The sample contains 100,000 or so clones, around 94% of which appear only once. This receptor was identified in an adult in good health. The source material was peripheral blood, sampled on day 0 of AZD1222 vaccination. J is TRBJ1-5 and V is TRBV6-4; 8 bases fit TRBD1. CDR3 sequence (DNA): TGTGCCAGCATTGGACAGGGATTTGCGCCCCAGCATTTT. Its protein product is CASIGQGFAPQHF.